This section outlines one T cell receptor (beta chain) sequence together with its context. TCRdb's table, derived via immunoSEQ multiplex PCR, lists solely in-frame clones and lacks some. The data show approximately 300,000 clones, roughly 91% seen once. The data were obtained in a study of blood T cell repertoires in COVID-19. The length of the CDR3 is 14 residues. Germline loops: CDR1 SGHTA, CDR2 FQGTGA. Trimming left V 3 bases short and J 6 bases short, with 9 bases between. The J gene is TRBJ1-6, the V gene TRBV7-3; maybe TRBD1 (6 bases). The sequenced material came from peripheral blood. The TCR originated in a man aged 30-40 years with acute or convalescent COVID-19. The CDR3 DNA is TGTGCCAGCAGCTTCGGACAGTCTAATTCACCCCTCCACTTT. Protein sequence: CASSFGQSNSPLHF.